This T cell receptor beta chain comes out of a study of blood T cell repertoires in COVID-19. Study as a whole: COVID-19 samples from acute and convalescent phases originated in the United States, Italy and Spain. Sources were T cells, B-cell-depleted T cells, or PBMCs; the material itself was cDNA or gDNA.

Measured with immunoSEQ multiplex PCR; TCRdb has only the in-frame clones, and not every one. The table records approximately 74,000 clones, more than 85% of them present only once. CDR1 is SGHNT and CDR2 is YYREEE in the germline V gene (reference sequence). The CDR3 sequence is 15 residues long. Trimming took 4 bases from V and 3 from J, leaving 16 bases between them. The sequence was collected from a woman aged 60-75 years with active COVID-19. Sequencing was performed on peripheral blood. This chain links TRBV5-4 with TRBJ2-5, with a weak D call TRBD2 (5 bases). CDR3 protein: CASSASPREEETQYF. The CDR3 bases are TGTGCCAGCAGCGCAAGTCCCCGGGAAGAAGAGACCCAGTACTTC.